The clone carrying this TCR beta chain was counted ten times or more. This entry is derived from a study of regulatory T cells in long-lasting Graves disease. With iRepertoire HTBI primers and Arm-PCR of CDR3 regions, TCR beta libraries were built. TCRdb itself ran the multiplex PCR reads through MiXCR, one entry per CDR3 protein. The sample holds about 620,000 distinct CDR3 sequences; less than 20% are singletons and the top ten take approximately 20%. Regarding time point: newly diagnosed GD, antithyroid drugs for less than 3 months. The TCR library was prepared using RNA isolated from PBMCs. CDR3 size: 16 residues. The V gene's germline CDR1 is MDHEN and CDR2 SYDVKM. J lost 7 bases, V lost 4 bases, and 5 bases had no gene match. The same sample was also used in a study of T cells in Graves' hyperthyroidism and ophthalmopathy. This second study notes: Uncontrolled infection, other autoimmune disease, pregnancy or lactation led to exclusion. Initially, a first-round RT-PCR of the TCR CDR3 employed the HTBI primer set. Blood held most thyroid clonotypes expanded above 0.001 frequency.

The source is a young woman with Graves disease. J is TRBJ2-2 and V is TRBV28; TRBD2 aligns across 14 bases. Material: peripheral blood mononuclear cells (PBMCs), obtained at new diagnosis, from a patient treated with antithyroid drugs. The CDR3 nucleotides are TGTGCCAGCAGTTCGACTAGCGGGAGGGTCGGCGGGGAGCTGTTTTTT. The encoded protein is CASSSTSGRVGGELFF.